This TCR beta chain was found in a study of CD8+CD57+ T cells in acquired aplastic anemia. Notes on this clonotype: The antigen remains undetermined.

The CDR3 length is 14 residues. CDR1 is SQVTM and CDR2 is ANQGSEA in the germline V gene. The V end was cut by 5 bases, the J end by 4 bases, with 15 bases between. All sequencing subjects had displayed CD8+CD57+ cell expansion on flow cytometry. Patient blood was sampled before any therapy had been received. Study outcomes and limitations: Patients and controls were not found to differ significantly in CD8+ Simpson's diversity.

Profiles of TCR beta VDJ and CDR3 were generated from a genomic DNA template. TCRdb redid the calling of the reads with MiXCR, one entry per CDR3 protein. The sample includes about 160,000 distinct CDR3 sequences, around half of them seen just once. Sequenced input: sorted CD4+, CD8+, or CD8+CD57+ T cells (not recorded which) from PBMCs. The chain combines TRBV29-1 with TRBJ2-1; D possibly corresponds to TRBD2 (7 bases). This sequence originates from a human donor with aplastic anemia. The CDR3 loop reads CSVKDGGTYNEQFF. In DNA form, the CDR3 reads TGCAGCGTTAAGGACGGGGGGACATACAATGAGCAGTTCTTC.